This TCR beta chain was identified in a study of tumour-infiltrating T cells in Burkitt lymphoma. Study as a whole: This cohort included all epidemiological subtypes of Burkitt lymphoma. Overall and progression-free survival were predicted by productive clonality.

General study findings and limits: Public clonotypes, several, appeared across numerous Burkitt lymphoma patients.

TCRdb's copy holds only in-frame clones and misses some; the assay was immunoSEQ multiplex PCR. The sample lists around 50,000 clones; less than 35% were seen once. This clone has just a few counts. What it binds is not known. The CDR3 has 16 residues. The V and J ends lost 0 bases and 1 base respectively, with 13 bases between them. Germline loops: CDR1 SGHNT, CDR2 YYREEE (reference sequence). The V call is TRBV5-4, the J call TRBJ1-1, with a tentative D call TRBD1 (6 bases). The specimen sequenced was tumor tissue. The source is a human donor with Burkitt lymphoma. The CDR3 nucleotides are TGTGCCAGCAGCTTGGCCGGGGGGGGGCGGAACACTGAAGCTTTCTTT. This translates into CASSLAGGGRNTEAFF.